The 22 T cell receptor beta chains presented below share a single source sample, sequenced in a study of cytomegalovirus exposure and HLA in healthy donors. Profiling relied on immunoSEQ multiplex PCR, and the TCRdb table lists in-frame clones only, not all of them. The repertoire has 130,000 or so clones, about 84% of them found once; the top ten carry 2.1%. Specimen: PBMCs. Source of these receptors: a woman in her 30s in good health and CMV-seronegative.

The rearrangement links TRBV11-3 to TRBJ2-3, with a possible D match to TRBD1 (5 bases). Germline V CDR1 and CDR2: SGHNT, YENEEA. The CDR3 spans 16 residues. V was shortened by 0 bases and J by 1 base, with 11 bases between the two germline ends. The CDR3 DNA is TGTGCCAGCAGCTTAGAGTCAGGGCAGGGCACAGATACGCAGTATTTT. Residues: CASSLESGQGTDTQYF.

The rearrangement links TRBV11-1 to TRBJ1-4, with 8 positions matching TRBD1. The CDR3 is 15 amino acids. CDR1 and CDR2 (germline): SGHAT, FQDESV (reference sequence). The ends lost 6 bases at V and 7 bases at J; junction bases unmatched: 10. In nucleotides, the CDR3 is TGTGCCAGCAGGAGAGGACAGGGAGGAGGTGAAAAACTGTTTTTT. It translates to CASRRGQGGGEKLFF.

This chain connects TRBV25-1 to TRBJ2-7; TRBD2 is a possible D gene (6 bases). The V end was cut by 5 bases, the J end by 4 bases, with 24 bases between. The CDR3 is 17 residues long. Germline V gene lookup returns CDR1 MGHDK and CDR2 SYGVNS. The CDR3 DNA reads as TGTGCCAGCAGTCCCCGAGGAGGGGCCTTCGTTTTTTACGAGCAGTACTTC. Residues: CASSPRGGAFVFYEQYF.

The V call is TRBV29-1, the J call TRBJ1-2; D gene unclear. Germline V lookup: CDR1 SQVTM, CDR2 ANQGSEA. The V and J ends lost 3 bases and 5 bases respectively, with 7 bases between them. There are 11 residues in the CDR3. The CDR3 DNA reads TGCAGCGTTGAGAGAGAGTATGGCTACACCTTC. This sequence encodes CSVEREYGYTF.

This chain links TRBV7-2 with TRBJ1-3; TRBD1 might be the D (6 bases). CDR3 length: 14 residues. Germline CDR1 SGHTA, CDR2 FQGNSA. V lost 2 bases, J lost 4 bases, and 9 bases lay in between. This CDR3 reads CASSLWGPGNTIYF. The DNA for the CDR3 is TGTGCCAGCAGCTTATGGGGGCCCGGAAACACCATATATTTT.

The CDR3 spells CASSLSLNTEAFF. CDR3 DNA sequence: TGTGCCAGCAGCTTATCTCTGAACACTGAAGCTTTCTTT. The chain recombines TRBV7-9 with TRBJ1-1; D gene uncertain. Germline-derived CDR1 and CDR2 are SEHNR and FQNEAQ (reference sequence). CDR3 length: 13 residues. Trimming took off 2 bases at V and 0 bases at J, with 4 bases between the two ends. The entire variable domain, with the rest obtained from reference TRBV7-9 and TRBJ1-1, is as follows: DTGVSQNPRHKITKRGQNVTFRCDPISEHNRLYWYRQTLGQGPEFLTYFQNEAQLEKSRLLSDRFSAERPKGSFSTLEIQRTEQGDSAMYLCASSLSLNTEAFFGQGTRLTVV.

J is TRBJ2-7 and V is TRBV30, with 7 bases aligning to TRBD2. The germline gives CDR1 GTSNPN, CDR2 SVGIG (reference sequence). This CDR3 is 13 amino acids long. V was clipped by 3 bases and J by 6 bases; unmatched bases: 8. The CDR3 protein is CAWRGPGRGEQYF. CDR3 bases: TGTGCCTGGAGGGGACCTGGGAGGGGCGAGCAGTACTTC.

V gene TRBV6-6 combines with J gene TRBJ1-2; TRBD1 matches at 7 bases. V lost 4 bases and J lost 5; bases outside the gene matches: 10. The CDR3 spans 15 residues. Germline-derived CDR1 and CDR2 are MNHNY and SVGAGI (reference sequence). This chain's CDR3 is CASSFNRGTDYGYTF. The CDR3 nucleotides are TGTGCCAGCAGTTTCAACAGGGGAACCGATTATGGCTACACCTTC.

The CDR3 bases are TGTGCCAGCAGCTTCGGAGGGACTGGGGATACGCAGTATTTT. This sequence encodes CASSFGGTGDTQYF. The chain employs TRBV11-2 and TRBJ2-3, with a tentative D call TRBD2 (6 bases). The V gene lost 3 bases and the J gene lost 6 bases, with 13 bases spanning the gap. The CDR3 runs 14 residues. Germline CDR1 is SGHAT and CDR2 is FQNNGV.

This clone is medium-sized by share. This sequence joins TRBV27 and TRBJ2-3; unclear D gene. The CDR3 loop spans 14 amino acids. CDR1 MNHEY and CDR2 SMNVEV come from the germline V gene (reference sequence). V was pared by 2 bases and J by 6 bases, with 12 bases between. Written as DNA, the CDR3 is TGTGCCAGCAGTTTACAGAGGAGTTGGGATACGCAGTATTTT. It translates to CASSLQRSWDTQYF.

The gene calls are TRBV9 and TRBJ2-3; D is perhaps TRBD1 (5 bases). The CDR3 is 14 residues long. The V end lost 1 base, the J end lost 6 bases, and 12 bases lay between the germline ends. Germline V lookup: CDR1 SGDLS, CDR2 YYNGEE. The CDR3 is CASSVRQWGDTQYF. For the CDR3, the DNA is TGTGCCAGCAGCGTAAGACAGTGGGGCGATACGCAGTATTTT.

This clone was detected once. This rearrangement joins TRBV12-5 to TRBJ1-5; D is possibly TRBD1 (6 bases). CDR1 LGHNT and CDR2 FRNRAP come from the germline V gene. The CDR3 covers 14 residues. V lost 5 bases and J lost 11, with 19 bases in between. The chain's CDR3 is CASGARDTGKAQHF. The CDR3 nucleotides read TGTGCTAGTGGTGCCCGGGACACGGGTAAGGCCCAGCATTTT.

This clone has ten or more counts. The chain links TRBV7-9 to TRBJ1-1; a possible D gene is TRBD1 (6 bases). This CDR3 spans 12 amino acids. V lost 5 bases, J lost 11 bases, and 15 bases lay in between. The germline gives CDR1 SEHNR, CDR2 FQNEAQ (reference sequence). DNA for the CDR3: TGTGCCAGCAGCCCCGGCCGCCAGGGGGCTTTCTTT. Protein sequence: CASSPGRQGAFF. The full variable domain, with the rest looked up from reference TRBV7-9 and TRBJ1-1, is DTGVSQNPRHKITKRGQNVTFRCDPISEHNRLYWYRQTLGQGPEFLTYFQNEAQLEKSRLLSDRFSAERPKGSFSTLEIQRTEQGDSAMYLCASSPGRQGAFFGQGTRLTVV.

The V and J genes are TRBV7-6 and TRBJ1-6, with TRBD1 identical over 9 bases. J gave up 10 bases and V 1 base, and 11 bases lay outside the gene matches. The CDR3 has 17 residues. Germline V gene sequence: CDR1 SGHVS, CDR2 FNYEAQ. CDR3: CASSLVGDGTGTSPLHF. The CDR3 coding sequence is TGTGCCAGCAGCTTAGTCGGGGACGGGACAGGGACCTCACCCCTCCACTTT.

The chain uses TRBV6-4 and TRBJ1-2, with a possible D match to TRBD1 (6 bases). With 4 bases removed from V and 1 base from J, the gap between germline ends came to 13 bases. The germline V gene has CDR1 MRHNA and CDR2 SNTAGT. The CDR3 runs to 15 residues. The CDR3, as DNA: TGTGCCAGCAGTGGCCCTGGACAGCGTAACTATGGCTACACCTTC. Its translation is CASSGPGQRNYGYTF.

V usage is TRBV6-5 and J usage is TRBJ2-7, with D possibly TRBD1 on 6 matching bases. The germline V and J ends were trimmed by 4 bases and 4 bases, with 14 bases remaining between them. The germline V gene has CDR1 MNHEY and CDR2 SVGAGI. The CDR3 contains 14 residues. CDR3 sequence: CASSWGRGVYEQYF. CDR3 nucleotide sequence: TGTGCCAGCAGTTGGGGCAGGGGAGTATACGAGCAGTACTTC.

The chain combines TRBV29-1 with TRBJ1-2, with TRBD1 as a possible D gene (5 bases). The V end lost 3 bases, the J end lost 4 bases, and 18 bases lay between the germline ends. There are 15 residues in the CDR3. CDR1 and CDR2 from the germline V gene are SQVTM and ANQGSEA. CDR3 coding DNA: TGCAGCGTTGATGGGGGAGGAGGCGCTGCCTATGGCTACACCTTC. Amino acids: CSVDGGGGAAYGYTF.

This clone has at least ten counts. J is TRBJ2-7 and V is TRBV5-4; TRBD2 agrees at 11 bases. The CDR3 runs 14 residues. V was clipped by 3 bases and J by 4 bases; unmatched bases: 3. The germline CDR1 and CDR2 sequences are SGHNT and YYREEE (reference sequence). The CDR3 DNA reads TGTGCCAGCAGCTATAGCGGGGGGGCATACGAGCAGTACTTC. This encodes CASSYSGGAYEQYF.

This clone was observed a handful of times. The chain recombines TRBV7-2 with TRBJ2-1, with TRBD2 matching over 10 bases. The CDR3 consists of 15 residues. Unmatched junction bases numbered 5, after V lost 2 bases and J lost 7 bases. In germline, CDR1 is SGHTA, CDR2 FQGNSA. The CDR3 DNA sequence: TGTGCCAGCAGCTTAAGAGCGGGGGGGTTAAATGAGCAGTTCTTC. Its translation: CASSLRAGGLNEQFF.

The chain recombines TRBV5-4 with TRBJ2-5; 14 nucleotides align to TRBD2. V lost 5 bases to trimming and J lost 2 bases; unmatched junction nucleotides: 2. The CDR3 runs to 15 residues. Germline V gene data show CDR1 as SGHNT and CDR2 as YYREEE (reference sequence). CDR3 sequence: CASRRLAGGQETQYF. The CDR3 bases are TGTGCCAGCAGGCGACTAGCGGGGGGGCAAGAGACCCAGTACTTC. Combining the CDR3 with reference TRBV5-4 and TRBJ2-5 gives the whole variable domain ETGVTQSPTHLIKTRGQQVTLRCSSQSGHNTVSWYQQALGQGPQFIFQYYREEENGRGNFPPRFSGLQFPNYSSELNVNALELDDSALYLCASRRLAGGQETQYFGPGTRLLVL.

The rearrangement joins TRBV7-6 to TRBJ2-5; 9 nucleotides match TRBD1. V shed 5 bases and J 1 base; nucleotides not matched to a gene: 11. The CDR3 totals 17 residues. CDR1 is SGHVS, CDR2 FNYEAQ, per germline. The CDR3 region has the DNA TGTGCCAGCAGCCTTGGGTCGGGACAGGGCCTCCAAGAGACCCAGTACTTC. It encodes CASSLGSGQGLQETQYF.

The chain combines TRBV19 with TRBJ2-7; D is perhaps TRBD1 (6 bases). V was cut by 1 base and J by 2 bases, with 9 bases left in between. The length of the CDR3 is 14 residues. CDR1 and CDR2 (germline): LNHDA, SQIVND (reference sequence). The DNA for the CDR3 is TGTGCCAGTAGTATAGGGGACACCACCTACGAGCAGTACTTC. Translating it yields CASSIGDTTYEQYF.